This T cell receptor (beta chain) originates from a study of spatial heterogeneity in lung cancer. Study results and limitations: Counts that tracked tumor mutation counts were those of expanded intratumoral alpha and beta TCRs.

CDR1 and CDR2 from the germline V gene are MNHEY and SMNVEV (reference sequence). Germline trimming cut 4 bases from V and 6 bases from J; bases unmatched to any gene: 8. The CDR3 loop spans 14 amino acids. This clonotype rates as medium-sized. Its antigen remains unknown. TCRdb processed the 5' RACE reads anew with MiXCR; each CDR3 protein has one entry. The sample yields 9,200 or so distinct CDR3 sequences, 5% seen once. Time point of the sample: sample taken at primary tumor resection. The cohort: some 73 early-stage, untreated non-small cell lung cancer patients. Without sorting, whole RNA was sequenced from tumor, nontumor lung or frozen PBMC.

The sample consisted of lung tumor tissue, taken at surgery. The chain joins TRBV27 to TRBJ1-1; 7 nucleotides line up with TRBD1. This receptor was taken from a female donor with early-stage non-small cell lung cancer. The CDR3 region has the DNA TGTGCCAGCAGTTATAATAGGGGGACAGCTGAAGCTTTCTTT. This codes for CASSYNRGTAEAFF.